Below, 27 T cell receptor beta chains from the same sample are listed, as sequenced in a study of spatial heterogeneity in lung cancer. Points from the study as a whole: Higher tumor mutation counts went along with higher counts of expanded intratumoral alpha and beta TCRs.

Which antigens these TCRs recognize remains unknown. TCRdb ran MiXCR on the 5' RACE reads and lists one entry per CDR3 protein. The table has around 13,000 distinct CDR3 sequences, approximately 4.6% seen once; the top ten hold approximately 26%. Noted time point: sample taken at primary tumor resection. Sequences were derived from lung tumor tissue, sampled at surgery. The receptors shown here come from a male donor with early-stage non-small cell lung cancer.

In this sample, this clonotype turned up many times. The chain couples TRBV7-9 to TRBJ2-1, with a tentative D call TRBD2 (5 bases). This CDR3 comprises 15 residues. Trimming removed 6 bases at V and 5 bases at J, with 17 bases between. Germline lookup yields CDR1 SEHNR and CDR2 FQNEAQ (reference sequence). The CDR3 region is CASRAQSGYDNEQFF. The CDR3 nucleotides are TGTGCCAGCAGAGCCCAGTCGGGGTACGACAATGAGCAGTTCTTC.

This clonotype was observed many times. This sequence joins TRBV10-1 and TRBJ2-5, with D unresolved. Germline values: CDR1 WNHNN, CDR2 SYGVQD (reference sequence). The CDR3 length is 11 residues. Trimming removed 3 bases at V and 7 bases at J, with 6 bases between. The CDR3 is CASSDSSTQYF. The CDR3 DNA sequence: TGCGCCAGCAGTGACTCCTCGACCCAGTACTTC.

This clonotype was counted ten times or more. The rearrangement joins TRBV5-1 to TRBJ2-2; D gene uncertain. Trimming stripped 0 bases from V and 7 bases from J, with 10 bases between. CDR3 size: 14 residues. Germline V gene lookup returns CDR1 SGHRS and CDR2 YFSETQ. The CDR3 region has the DNA TGCGCCAGCAGCTTGGCCGGTCTCGGCGGGGAGCTGTTTTTT. Amino acid sequence: CASSLAGLGGELFF.

This clonotype was counted many times. The chain carries TRBV5-6 and TRBJ2-4; D is ambiguous. In germline, CDR1 is SGHDT, CDR2 YYEEEE. V lost 1 base and J lost 0, with 14 bases in between. This CDR3 region has 17 residues. For the CDR3, the DNA is TGTGCCAGCAGCTTGAGGTCAGGCGCCCCAGCCAAAAACATTCAGTACTTC. Amino acid sequence: CASSLRSGAPAKNIQYF.

The sample holds a few counts of this clonotype. J is TRBJ2-1 and V is TRBV6-6; 8 bases fit TRBD1. The CDR3 sequence is 15 residues long. CDR1 is MNHNY and CDR2 is SVGAGI in the germline V gene (reference sequence). V was clipped by 5 bases and J by 2 bases; unmatched bases: 5. The DNA of the CDR3 is TGTGCCAGCAGTCCTCCGGGACAGGCCTACAATGAGCAGTTCTTC. Its protein product is CASSPPGQAYNEQFF.

This clonotype was seen repeatedly, ten times or more. The J gene is TRBJ1-1, the V gene TRBV7-9; D may be TRBD1 (5 bases). Germline assignment: CDR1 SEHNR and CDR2 FQNEAQ (reference sequence). V shed 7 bases and J shed 9 bases, with 15 bases lying between them. This CDR3 comprises 12 residues. The CDR3 spells CASTVTGGKAFF. The CDR3, as DNA: TGTGCCAGCACCGTCACAGGAGGGAAAGCTTTCTTT. The full variable domain, completed using reference TRBV7-9 and TRBJ1-1, is DTGVSQNPRHKITKRGQNVTFRCDPISEHNRLYWYRQTLGQGPEFLTYFQNEAQLEKSRLLSDRFSAERPKGSFSTLEIQRTEQGDSAMYLCASTVTGGKAFFGQGTRLTVV.

This clonotype occurred a few times. The CDR3 protein is CASSLGTGGAYEQYF. Here the CDR3 DNA reads TGCGCCAGCAGCTTGGGGACAGGGGGCGCCTACGAGCAGTACTTC. This chain links TRBV5-1 with TRBJ2-7, with TRBD1 identical over 11 bases. Germline V gives CDR1 SGHRS, CDR2 YFSETQ. V shed 0 bases, J shed 2 bases, and the junction held 1 base outside the gene matches. The CDR3 is 15 residues long.

This clonotype was seen ten or more times. The V call is TRBV28, the J call TRBJ2-3; TRBD1 matches 7 bases. Germline CDR1 reads MDHEN; CDR2 reads SYDVKM. There are 14 residues in the CDR3. V lost 5 bases, J lost 2 bases, and 4 bases stayed unmatched. The DNA of the CDR3 is TGTGCCAGCAGTCCCGGGACAGTCACAGATACGCAGTATTTT. This encodes CASSPGTVTDTQYF.

This clonotype appeared a few times. This rearrangement joins TRBV5-1 to TRBJ1-1; D uncertain. The germline CDR1 and CDR2 sequences are SGHRS and YFSETQ. V lost 0 bases to trimming and J lost 1 base, with 13 bases between them. The CDR3 runs 16 residues. DNA for the CDR3: TGCGCCAGCAGCTTGGAATCCCGCCGGGGGAACACTGAAGCTTTCTTT. Protein product: CASSLESRRGNTEAFF.

V usage is TRBV2 and J usage is TRBJ1-1; TRBD1 is a possible D gene (5 bases). The length of the CDR3 is 13 residues. Germline CDR1 reads SNHLY; CDR2 reads FYNNEI. The V and J ends lost 4 bases and 6 bases respectively, with 12 bases between them. The CDR3 is CASSVQGTSEAFF. For the CDR3, the DNA is TGTGCCAGCAGTGTTCAGGGTACGTCTGAAGCTTTCTTT.

This clonotype has a count of ten or more. The rearrangement uses TRBV10-3 and TRBJ1-2; D possibly corresponds to TRBD1 (5 bases). This CDR3 has 16 residues. The V gene lost 2 bases and the J gene lost 0 bases, with 13 bases spanning the gap. The germline gives CDR1 ENHRY, CDR2 SYGVKD. CDR3 coding DNA: TGTGCCATCAGTGAGCGGCGCGACAGCCCTAACTATGGCTACACCTTC. Encoded protein: CAISERRDSPNYGYTF.

The V gene is TRBV20-1, the J gene TRBJ1-2; D is uncertain. The CDR3 loop spans 13 amino acids. The ends were cut back, 2 bases at V and 8 bases at J, with 15 bases in the middle. From germline, CDR1 is DFQATT and CDR2 SNEGSKA (reference sequence). The CDR3 loop reads CSARFPWVVGYTF. In DNA form, the CDR3 reads TGCAGTGCTAGATTCCCTTGGGTGGTGGGCTACACCTTC.

This clonotype was detected ten times or more. V and J are TRBV10-3 and TRBJ1-5; D is ambiguous. This CDR3 comprises 14 residues. The germline gives CDR1 ENHRY, CDR2 SYGVKD. V was clipped by 2 bases and J by 2 bases, with 7 bases between them. The CDR3 sequence: CAISEAGGNQPQHF. CDR3 bases: TGTGCCATCAGTGAGGCCGGGGGCAATCAGCCCCAGCATTTT.

This clonotype was counted between two and nine times. The rearrangement joins TRBV10-3 to TRBJ2-5, with D possibly TRBD2 on 5 matching bases. This CDR3 spans 15 amino acids. CDR1 and CDR2 from the germline V gene are ENHRY and SYGVKD. Trimming pared 3 bases from V and 5 bases from J, leaving 16 bases between. CDR3 protein: CAISDPAGLAETQYF. CDR3 bases: TGTGCCATCAGTGACCCCGCCGGGCTAGCTGAGACCCAGTACTTC.

Ten or more counts support this clonotype. This chain uses TRBV5-1 with TRBJ2-5; TRBD2 aligns across 14 bases. This CDR3 contains 16 residues. Germline CDR1 and CDR2: SGHRS and YFSETQ. The junction had 4 bases not matched to a gene; V was cut back by 4 bases and J by 2 bases. CDR3 residues: CASSPGLAGAQETQYF. CDR3 DNA sequence: TGCGCCAGCAGCCCGGGACTAGCGGGGGCTCAAGAGACCCAGTACTTC.

This clonotype occurred many times. The CDR3 DNA follows: TGTGCCAGCAGCCCCGTGACAGCCCAGCAGTACTTC. Translating it yields CASSPVTAQQYF. The chain links TRBV5-8 to TRBJ2-7; D is possibly TRBD1 (5 bases). With 4 bases removed from V and 8 bases from J, the gap between germline ends came to 13 bases. The V gene's germline CDR1 is SGHTS and CDR2 YDEGEE. The CDR3 has 12 residues.

This clonotype occurred many times. The genes are TRBV12-3 or TRBV12-4 and TRBJ2-7; TRBD1 is a possible D gene (6 bases). The V end was cut by 3 bases, the J end by 2 bases, with 11 bases between. The CDR3 sequence is 14 residues long. The CDR3 coding sequence is TGTGCCAGCAGTTTTCTGGGACAAGCCTACGAGCAGTACTTC. Its translation: CASSFLGQAYEQYF.

This clonotype has ten or more counts. V gene TRBV7-8 combines with J gene TRBJ2-3, with 9 bases lining up with TRBD2. The trim removed 3 bases at V and 3 bases at J, leaving 7 bases unmatched. The CDR3 extends over 16 amino acids. The germline CDR1 and CDR2 sequences are SGHVS and FQNEAQ. This CDR3 is CASSFSSGGITDTQYF. The CDR3 DNA sequence: TGTGCCAGCAGCTTCAGTAGCGGGGGTATAACAGATACGCAGTATTTT.

This rearrangement joins TRBV29-1 to TRBJ2-2; 7 bases fit TRBD1. V shed 7 bases, J shed 4 bases, and the junction held 6 bases outside the gene matches. CDR3 size: 13 residues. Germline-derived CDR1 and CDR2 are SQVTM and ANQGSEA. CDR3 protein: CSARQGITGELFF. The CDR3 DNA reads as TGCAGCGCCAGACAGGGAATCACCGGGGAGCTGTTTTTT.

There are many counts of this clonotype. The chain couples TRBV7-2 to TRBJ2-3; D perhaps matches TRBD1 (6 bases). From germline, CDR1 is SGHTA and CDR2 FQGNSA. Trimming removed 2 bases at V and 3 bases at J, with 12 bases between. The CDR3 sequence is 15 residues long. The CDR3: CASSLRSQGTDTQYF. CDR3 in DNA: TGTGCCAGCAGCTTACGATCACAGGGTACAGATACGCAGTATTTT.

This clonotype was recorded at least ten times. The V and J genes are TRBV28 and TRBJ2-7; TRBD1 aligns across 9 bases. Germline V gives CDR1 MDHEN, CDR2 SYDVKM. The CDR3 sequence is 15 residues long. Losses at the gene ends were 4 bases for V and 1 base for J; bases not matched to a gene: 5. CDR3 in DNA: TGTGCCAGCAGTTCGGGACAGGGAGTATCCTACGAGCAGTACTTC. Translated, it gives CASSSGQGVSYEQYF. Complete variable domain (other parts from reference TRBV28 and TRBJ2-7): DVKVTQSSRYLVKRTGEKVFLECVQDMDHENMFWYRQDPGLGLRLIYFSYDVKMKEKGDIPEGYSVSREKKERFSLILESASTNQTSMYLCASSSGQGVSYEQYFGPGTRLTVT.

This clonotype was recorded many times. This sequence joins TRBV21-1 and TRBJ2-2; TRBD1, the D gene given by the table, was not confirmed from the DNA. TRBV21-1 is shown as a pseudogene. The CDR3 sequence is 15 residues long. In DNA, the CDR3 is TGTGCCAGCAGCCCGAGGGGCCGGCACACCGGGGAGCTGTTTTTT. The encoded protein is CASSPRGRHTGELFF.

The V and J genes are TRBV21-1 and TRBJ2-1; TRBD2 is taken as the D call from the table, unchecked against the DNA. TRBV21-1 is a pseudogene segment. The CDR3 extends over 13 amino acids. This chain's CDR3 is CASPGGAGNEQFF. DNA of the CDR3: TGTGCCAGCCCCGGGGGGGCCGGCAATGAGCAGTTCTTC.

This clonotype was counted only a few times. V gene TRBV7-2 combines with J gene TRBJ2-3; the match to TRBD2 covers 13 bases. This CDR3 has 15 amino acids. Germline V gene sequence: CDR1 SGHTA, CDR2 FQGNSA. V was pared by 5 bases and J by 7 bases, with 6 bases of the junction left unmatched. The CDR3 coding sequence is TGTGCCAGCAGCCCCCGGACTAGCGGGGGTAATACGCAGTATTTT. Protein sequence: CASSPRTSGGNTQYF.

This clonotype occurred many times. The chain joins TRBV12-3 or TRBV12-4 to TRBJ1-1; D is unclear. Trimming took 1 base from V and 0 from J, leaving 9 bases between them. The CDR3 is 15 residues long. This chain's CDR3 is CASSLDPRVNTEAFF. CDR3 bases: TGTGCCAGCAGTTTAGACCCCCGGGTGAACACTGAAGCTTTCTTT.

This clonotype was detected many times. The J gene is TRBJ1-5, the V gene TRBV4-3; D is ambiguous. V lost 4 bases and J lost 1, with 17 bases in between. Germline-derived CDR1 and CDR2 are LGHNA and YSLEER. The CDR3 is 17 amino acids. The chain's CDR3 is CASSPSYTGRSNQPQHF. CDR3 nucleotide sequence: TGCGCCAGCAGCCCAAGTTATACGGGAAGGAGCAATCAGCCCCAGCATTTT.

The table lists this clonotype with many counts. The chain has TRBV5-1 and TRBJ2-3, with D possibly being TRBD2 (6 bases). V dropped 2 bases and J dropped 2 bases, with 15 bases sitting between them. From germline, CDR1 is SGHRS and CDR2 YFSETQ. CDR3 length equals 16 residues. Written as DNA, the CDR3 is TGCGCCAGCAGCTTATGGGACTTAGTTTCCACAGATACGCAGTATTTT. This encodes CASSLWDLVSTDTQYF.